The T cell receptor beta chain under discussion was sequenced for a study of shared clonotypes between healthy human individuals. Study-wide points: Limitation of the genetic and exposure-history diversity represented came from the few donors.

Turning to this clone: What it binds is unknown.

Sequencing used immunoSEQ multiplex PCR; TCRdb keeps in-frame clones, though not all of them. The table records about 560,000 clones, around 78% of them present only once. V gave up 2 bases and J gave up 4 bases, with 11 bases separating them. The CDR3 covers 13 residues. Germline-derived CDR1 and CDR2 are GTSNPN and SVGIG (reference sequence). Sequencing input: PBMCs. This clonotype originated in a woman between 40 and 50 years old in good health. Some clones in this sample may be carry-over from other donors' samples. The chain joins TRBV30 to TRBJ1-1; D is perhaps TRBD1 (6 bases). The CDR3 is CAWSPQGFTEAFF. The CDR3 DNA follows: TGTGCCTGGAGTCCCCAGGGGTTCACTGAAGCTTTCTTT. The full variable domain, with the rest looked up from reference TRBV30 and TRBJ1-1, is SQTIHQWPATLVQPVGSPLSLECTVEGTSNPNLYWYRQAAGRGLQLLFYSVGIGQISSEVPQNLSASRPQDRQFILSSKKLLLSDSGFYLCAWSPQGFTEAFFGQGTRLTVV.